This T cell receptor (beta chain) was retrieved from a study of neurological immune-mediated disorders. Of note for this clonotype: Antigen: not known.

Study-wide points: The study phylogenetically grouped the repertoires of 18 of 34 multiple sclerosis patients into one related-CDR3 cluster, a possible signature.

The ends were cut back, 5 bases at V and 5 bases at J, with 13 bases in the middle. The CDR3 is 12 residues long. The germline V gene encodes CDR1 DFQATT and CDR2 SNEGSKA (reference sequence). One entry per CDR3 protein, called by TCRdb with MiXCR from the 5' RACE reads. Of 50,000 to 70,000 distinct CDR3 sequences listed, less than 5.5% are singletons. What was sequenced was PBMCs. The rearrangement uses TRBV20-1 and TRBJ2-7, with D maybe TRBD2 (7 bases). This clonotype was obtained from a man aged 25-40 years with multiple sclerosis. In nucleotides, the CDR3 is TGCAGTGCTTCGGGCGGGGGCCACGAGCAGTACTTC. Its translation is CSASGGGHEQYF.